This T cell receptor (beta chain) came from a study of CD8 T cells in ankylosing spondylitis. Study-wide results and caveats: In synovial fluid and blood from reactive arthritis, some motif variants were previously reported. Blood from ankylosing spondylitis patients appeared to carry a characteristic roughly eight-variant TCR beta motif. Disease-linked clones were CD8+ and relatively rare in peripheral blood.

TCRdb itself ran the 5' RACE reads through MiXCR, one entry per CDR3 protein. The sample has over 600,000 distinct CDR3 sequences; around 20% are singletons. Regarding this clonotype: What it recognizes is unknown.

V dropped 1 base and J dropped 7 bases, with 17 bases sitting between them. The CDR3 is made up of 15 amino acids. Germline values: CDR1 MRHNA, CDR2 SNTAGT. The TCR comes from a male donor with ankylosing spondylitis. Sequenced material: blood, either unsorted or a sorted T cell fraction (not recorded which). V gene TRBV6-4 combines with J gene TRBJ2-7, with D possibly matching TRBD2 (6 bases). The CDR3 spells CASSDWGDSAREQYF. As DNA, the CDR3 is TGTGCCAGCAGTGACTGGGGGGACTCGGCGAGGGAGCAGTACTTC.